The rows below give T cell receptor beta chains drawn from one sample of a study of cytomegalovirus exposure and HLA in healthy donors. Sequencing used immunoSEQ multiplex PCR; TCRdb keeps in-frame clones, though not all of them. The sample carries 200,000 to 250,000 clones, 70% to 90% recorded once. Specimen: PBMCs. Receptors originate from a woman aged 55-70 years in good health and CMV-seropositive. Each CDR3 is given with its conserved first and last residue. The D gene is left open where the match is weak.

d_gene: .
v_gene: TRBV19
j_gene: TRBJ1-2
CDR3aa: CASSISYYGYTF

d_gene: TRBD1
v_gene: TRBV10-2
j_gene: TRBJ1-5
CDR3aa: CASSQSGTVQPQHF

d_gene: TRBD1
v_gene: TRBV29-1
j_gene: TRBJ1-5
CDR3aa: CSVGDRGTNQPRHF

d_gene: TRBD1
v_gene: TRBV9
j_gene: TRBJ2-6
CDR3aa: CASSPSSGTALSGANVLTF

d_gene: .
v_gene: TRBV5-1
j_gene: TRBJ2-1
CDR3aa: CASSLGQVYNEQFF

d_gene: .
v_gene: TRBV23-1
j_gene: TRBJ2-7
CDR3aa: CASIPEYF

d_gene: TRBD2
v_gene: TRBV27
j_gene: TRBJ2-2
CDR3aa: CASSSLAGVFTGELFF

d_gene: .
v_gene: TRBV30
j_gene: TRBJ2-7
CDR3aa: CAFASGGSLSEQYF

d_gene: .
v_gene: TRBV27
j_gene: TRBJ1-5
CDR3aa: CASRATEAINQPQHF

d_gene: .
v_gene: TRBV28
j_gene: TRBJ2-2
CDR3aa: CASSRRAGELFF

d_gene: TRBD2
v_gene: TRBV5-1
j_gene: TRBJ2-1
CDR3aa: CASINRTSGRSEQFF

d_gene: .
v_gene: TRBV28
j_gene: TRBJ1-1
CDR3aa: CASSGRVLAFF

d_gene: .
v_gene: TRBV15
j_gene: TRBJ2-3
CDR3aa: CATSRDKREGTDTQYF

d_gene: .
v_gene: TRBV29-1
j_gene: TRBJ1-4
CDR3aa: CSVGLRGSPLTNEKLFF

d_gene: TRBD2
v_gene: TRBV5-1
j_gene: TRBJ2-1
CDR3aa: CASSLTGTSGTGEQFF

d_gene: .
v_gene: TRBV4-1
j_gene: TRBJ2-4
CDR3aa: CASSPSGLTAKNIQYF

d_gene: .
v_gene: TRBV5-1
j_gene: TRBJ1-2
CDR3aa: CASSAAEGYGYTF

d_gene: TRBD2
v_gene: TRBV5-1
j_gene: TRBJ2-1
CDR3aa: CASSLAGLAGFSEQFF

d_gene: TRBD1
v_gene: TRBV6-5
j_gene: TRBJ1-2
CDR3aa: CFTGGPNYGYTF

d_gene: .
v_gene: TRBV6-6
j_gene: TRBJ2-5
CDR3aa: CASKQGQETQYF

d_gene: .
v_gene: TRBV6-5
j_gene: TRBJ2-3
CDR3aa: CASSYFEREGTDTQYF

d_gene: TRBD1
v_gene: TRBV7-2
j_gene: TRBJ2-5
CDR3aa: CASSSGQGALGQTQYF

d_gene: TRBD1
v_gene: TRBV10-1
j_gene: TRBJ2-7
CDR3aa: CASSAHRDRVYEQYF

d_gene: .
v_gene: TRBV29-1
j_gene: TRBJ2-3
CDR3aa: CSVDSRARGSTDTQYF

d_gene: TRBD2
v_gene: TRBV5-4
j_gene: TRBJ2-7
CDR3aa: CASSQREGLNEQYF

d_gene: TRBD1
v_gene: TRBV25-1
j_gene: TRBJ2-7
CDR3aa: CASSDVGQALYEQYF

d_gene: TRBD1
v_gene: TRBV28
j_gene: TRBJ1-1
CDR3aa: CASSRSGQGTEAFF

d_gene: .
v_gene: TRBV28
j_gene: TRBJ2-7
CDR3aa: CASSFLYEQYF

d_gene: .
v_gene: TRBV18
j_gene: TRBJ2-6
CDR3aa: CASSAGPPSGANVLTF

d_gene: TRBD1
v_gene: TRBV7-6
j_gene: TRBJ2-5
CDR3aa: CASSKDRGETQYF

d_gene: .
v_gene: TRBV2
j_gene: TRBJ2-4
CDR3aa: CASRRLQGRNIQYF

d_gene: .
v_gene: TRBV19
j_gene: TRBJ1-1
CDR3aa: CASMRAVTDPEAFF

d_gene: TRBD1
v_gene: TRBV2
j_gene: TRBJ1-5
CDR3aa: CASSEFRGQGERPQHF

d_gene: TRBD1
v_gene: TRBV5-4
j_gene: TRBJ2-5
CDR3aa: CAGSQRDRSSAQYF

d_gene: .
v_gene: TRBV5-1
j_gene: TRBJ1-5
CDR3aa: CASSLGTAMNQPQHF

d_gene: TRBD1
v_gene: TRBV5-4
j_gene: TRBJ1-4
CDR3aa: CASSLGGTGGTSGKLFF

d_gene: TRBD1
v_gene: TRBV30
j_gene: TRBJ1-4
CDR3aa: CAFKRRGLVDEKLFF

d_gene: TRBD1
v_gene: TRBV5-1
j_gene: TRBJ1-1
CDR3aa: CASSWTGGTGTEAFF

d_gene: .
v_gene: TRBV5-1
j_gene: TRBJ2-2
CDR3aa: CASSLFTGNPAGELFF

d_gene: .
v_gene: TRBV29-1
j_gene: TRBJ1-2
CDR3aa: CSVPNRVRGGYTF

d_gene: .
v_gene: TRBV2
j_gene: TRBJ1-3
CDR3aa: CASSEDRGSPGNTIYF

d_gene: TRBD1
v_gene: TRBV7-6
j_gene: TRBJ2-7
CDR3aa: CASSLGVQGASYEQYF

d_gene: TRBD2
v_gene: TRBV10-3
j_gene: TRBJ2-5
CDR3aa: CAITRTSGETQYF

d_gene: .
v_gene: TRBV7-9
j_gene: TRBJ1-1
CDR3aa: CASSLQGFYTEAFF

d_gene: TRBD1
v_gene: TRBV19
j_gene: TRBJ2-1
CDR3aa: CASSIRDRVYNEQFF

d_gene: TRBD1
v_gene: TRBV5-1
j_gene: TRBJ2-7
CDR3aa: CASSLAGSGLNPGGEQYF

d_gene: .
v_gene: TRBV14
j_gene: TRBJ2-1
CDR3aa: CASSQGGWQSSYNEQFF

d_gene: .
v_gene: TRBV18
j_gene: TRBJ2-7
CDR3aa: CASSSQGGSYYEQYF

d_gene: TRBD1
v_gene: TRBV6-1
j_gene: TRBJ1-5
CDR3aa: CASTVTGEQPQHF

d_gene: TRBD1
v_gene: TRBV4-1
j_gene: TRBJ1-4
CDR3aa: CASSHRRGLVEKLFF